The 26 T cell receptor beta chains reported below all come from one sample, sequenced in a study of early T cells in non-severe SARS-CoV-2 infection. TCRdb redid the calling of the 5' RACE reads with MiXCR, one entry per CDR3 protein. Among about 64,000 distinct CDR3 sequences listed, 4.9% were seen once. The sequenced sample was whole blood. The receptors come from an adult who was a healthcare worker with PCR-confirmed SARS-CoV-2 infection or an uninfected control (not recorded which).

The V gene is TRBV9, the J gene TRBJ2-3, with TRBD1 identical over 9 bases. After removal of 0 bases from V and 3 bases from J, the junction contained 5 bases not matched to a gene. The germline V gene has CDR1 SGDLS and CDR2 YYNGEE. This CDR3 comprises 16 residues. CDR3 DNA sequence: TGTGCCAGCAGCGTAGCTGGGACAGGGAGAACAGATACGCAGTATTTT. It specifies CASSVAGTGRTDTQYF.

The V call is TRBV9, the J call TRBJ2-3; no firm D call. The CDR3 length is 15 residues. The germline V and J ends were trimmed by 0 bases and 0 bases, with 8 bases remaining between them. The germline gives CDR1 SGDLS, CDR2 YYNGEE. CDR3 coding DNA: TGTGCCAGCAGCGTAGAGGGCAGAAGCACAGATACGCAGTATTTT. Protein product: CASSVEGRSTDTQYF.

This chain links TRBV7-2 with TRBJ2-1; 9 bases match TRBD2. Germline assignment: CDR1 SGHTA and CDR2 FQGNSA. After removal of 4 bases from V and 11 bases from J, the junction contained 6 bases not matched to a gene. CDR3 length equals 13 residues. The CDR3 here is CASSSGSGGKQFF. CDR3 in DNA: TGTGCCAGCAGCTCCGGTAGCGGGGGTAAGCAGTTCTTC.

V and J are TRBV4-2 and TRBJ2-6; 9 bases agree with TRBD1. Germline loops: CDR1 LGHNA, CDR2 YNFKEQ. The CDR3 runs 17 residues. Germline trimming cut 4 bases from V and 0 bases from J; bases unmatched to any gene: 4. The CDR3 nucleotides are TGTGCCAGCAGCCCCGGGACAGGGAACTCTGGGGCCAACGTCCTGACTTTC. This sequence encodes CASSPGTGNSGANVLTF.

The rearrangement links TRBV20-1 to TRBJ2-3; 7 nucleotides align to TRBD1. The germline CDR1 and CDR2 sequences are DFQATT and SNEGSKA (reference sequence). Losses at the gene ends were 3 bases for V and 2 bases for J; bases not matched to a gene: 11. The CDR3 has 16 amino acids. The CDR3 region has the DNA TGCAGTGCTAGCCCGAACAGGGGATCTGTCACAGATACGCAGTATTTT. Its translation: CSASPNRGSVTDTQYF.

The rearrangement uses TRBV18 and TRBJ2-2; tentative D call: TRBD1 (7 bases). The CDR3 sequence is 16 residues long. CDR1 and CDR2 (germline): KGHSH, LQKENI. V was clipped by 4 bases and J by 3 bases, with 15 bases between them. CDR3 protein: CASSHTGQRDTGELFF. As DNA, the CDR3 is TGTGCCAGCTCACACACGGGACAGCGGGACACCGGGGAGCTGTTTTTT. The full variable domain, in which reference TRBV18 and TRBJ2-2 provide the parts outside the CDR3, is NAGVMQNPRHLVRRRGQEARLRCSPMKGHSHVYWYRQLPEEGLKFMVYLQKENIIDESGMPKERFSAEFPKEGPSILRIQQVVRGDSAAYFCASSHTGQRDTGELFFGEGSRLTVL.

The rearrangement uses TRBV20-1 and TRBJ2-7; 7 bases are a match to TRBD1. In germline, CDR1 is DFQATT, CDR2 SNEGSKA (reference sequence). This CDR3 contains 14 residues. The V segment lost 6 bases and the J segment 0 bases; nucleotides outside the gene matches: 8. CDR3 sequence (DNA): TGCAGTGCGACCGGGACAGAGAACTCCTACGAGCAGTACTTC. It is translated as CSATGTENSYEQYF.

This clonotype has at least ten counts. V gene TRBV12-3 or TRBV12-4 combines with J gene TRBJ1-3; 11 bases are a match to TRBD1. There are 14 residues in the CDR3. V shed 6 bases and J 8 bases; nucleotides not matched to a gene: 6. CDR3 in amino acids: CASSHGQGADTIYF. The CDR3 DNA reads TGTGCCAGCAGCCATGGACAGGGGGCGGACACCATATATTTT.

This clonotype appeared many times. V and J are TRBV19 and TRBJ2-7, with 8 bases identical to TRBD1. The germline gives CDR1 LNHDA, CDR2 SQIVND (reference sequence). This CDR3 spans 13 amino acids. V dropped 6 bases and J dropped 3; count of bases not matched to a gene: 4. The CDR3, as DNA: TGTGCCAGTAGCCCGGGACAGGTCTACGAGCAGTACTTC. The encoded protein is CASSPGQVYEQYF.

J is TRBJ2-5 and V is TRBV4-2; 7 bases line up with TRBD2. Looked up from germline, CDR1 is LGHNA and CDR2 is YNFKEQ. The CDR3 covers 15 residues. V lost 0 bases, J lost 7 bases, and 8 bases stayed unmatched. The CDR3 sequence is CASSQDARRGGTQYF. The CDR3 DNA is TGTGCCAGCAGCCAAGATGCCAGGCGCGGGGGGACCCAGTACTTC.

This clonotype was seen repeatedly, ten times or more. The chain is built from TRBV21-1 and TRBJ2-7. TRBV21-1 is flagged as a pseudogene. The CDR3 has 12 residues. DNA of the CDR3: TGTGCCAGCAGCAAAGGAAGGCCAAGCCAGTACTTC. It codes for CASSKGRPSQYF.

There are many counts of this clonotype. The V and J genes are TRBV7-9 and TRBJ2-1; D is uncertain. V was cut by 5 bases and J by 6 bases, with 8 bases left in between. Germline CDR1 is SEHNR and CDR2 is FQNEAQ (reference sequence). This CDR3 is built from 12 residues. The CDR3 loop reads CASSRNSNEQFF. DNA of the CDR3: TGTGCCAGCAGCCGAAACTCCAATGAGCAGTTCTTC.

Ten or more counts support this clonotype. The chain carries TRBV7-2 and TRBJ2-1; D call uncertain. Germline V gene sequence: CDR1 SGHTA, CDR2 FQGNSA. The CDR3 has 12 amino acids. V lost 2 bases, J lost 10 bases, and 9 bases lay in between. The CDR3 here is CASSLMSEEQFF. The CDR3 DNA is TGTGCCAGCAGCTTAATGAGTGAAGAGCAGTTCTTC. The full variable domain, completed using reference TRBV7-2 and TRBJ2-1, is GAGVSQSPSNKVTEKGKDVELRCDPISGHTALYWYRQSLGQGLEFLIYFQGNSAPDKSGLPSDRFSAERTGGSVSTLTIQRTQQEDSAVYLCASSLMSEEQFFGPGTRLTVL.

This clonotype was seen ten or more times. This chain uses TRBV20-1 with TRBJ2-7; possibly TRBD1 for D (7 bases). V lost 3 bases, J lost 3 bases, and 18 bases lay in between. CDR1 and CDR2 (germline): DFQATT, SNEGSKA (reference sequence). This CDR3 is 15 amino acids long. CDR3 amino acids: CSARSGQGGVYEQYF. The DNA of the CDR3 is TGCAGTGCTAGGTCTGGGCAGGGGGGTGTCTACGAGCAGTACTTC.

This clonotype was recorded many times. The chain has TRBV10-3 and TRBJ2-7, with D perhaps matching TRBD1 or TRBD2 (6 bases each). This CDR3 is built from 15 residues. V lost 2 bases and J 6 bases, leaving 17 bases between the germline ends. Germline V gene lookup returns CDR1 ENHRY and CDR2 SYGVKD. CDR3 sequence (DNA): TGTGCCATCAGTGAGCTCCGGGGGCAAAACAGCGAGCAGTACTTC. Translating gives CAISELRGQNSEQYF.

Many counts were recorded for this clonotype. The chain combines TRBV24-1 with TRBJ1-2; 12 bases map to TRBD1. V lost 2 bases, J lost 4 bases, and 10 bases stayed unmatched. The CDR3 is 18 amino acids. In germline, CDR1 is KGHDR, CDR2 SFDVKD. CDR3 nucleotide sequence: TGTGCCACCAGTGATTCGAGGGACAGGGGGCTTTCTACCTATGGCTACACCTTC. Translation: CATSDSRDRGLSTYGYTF.

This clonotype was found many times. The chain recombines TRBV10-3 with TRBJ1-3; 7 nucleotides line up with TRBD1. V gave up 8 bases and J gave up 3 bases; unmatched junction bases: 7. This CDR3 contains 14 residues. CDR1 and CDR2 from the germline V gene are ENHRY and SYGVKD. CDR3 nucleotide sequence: TGTGCCATCGGGGAGACAGGGCTTGGAAACACCATATATTTT. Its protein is CAIGETGLGNTIYF.

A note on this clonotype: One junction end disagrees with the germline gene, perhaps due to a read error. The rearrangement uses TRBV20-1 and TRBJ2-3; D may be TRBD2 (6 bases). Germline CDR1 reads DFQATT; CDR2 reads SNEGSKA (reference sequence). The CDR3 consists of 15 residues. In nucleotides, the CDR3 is TGCAGTGCTACGCACCAGGAAACTAGCACAGATACGCGGTATTTT. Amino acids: CSATHQETSTDTRYF.

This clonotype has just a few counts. The CDR3 spells CSASWTDQETQYF. DNA of the CDR3: TGCAGTGCTTCTTGGACAGACCAAGAGACCCAGTACTTC. J is TRBJ2-5 and V is TRBV20-1, with TRBD1 as a possible D gene (6 bases). Germline lookup yields CDR1 DFQATT and CDR2 SNEGSKA (reference sequence). There are 13 residues in the CDR3. V shed 5 bases and J shed 0 bases, with 10 bases lying between them.

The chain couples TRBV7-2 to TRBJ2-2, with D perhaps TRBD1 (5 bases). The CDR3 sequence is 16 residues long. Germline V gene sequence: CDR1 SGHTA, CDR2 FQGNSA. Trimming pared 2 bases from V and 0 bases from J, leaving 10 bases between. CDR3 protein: CASSLRQGPNTGELFF. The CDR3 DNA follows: TGTGCCAGCAGCTTACGGCAGGGCCCGAACACCGGGGAGCTGTTTTTT. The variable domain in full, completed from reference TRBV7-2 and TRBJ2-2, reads GAGVSQSPSNKVTEKGKDVELRCDPISGHTALYWYRQSLGQGLEFLIYFQGNSAPDKSGLPSDRFSAERTGGSVSTLTIQRTQQEDSAVYLCASSLRQGPNTGELFFGEGSRLTVL.

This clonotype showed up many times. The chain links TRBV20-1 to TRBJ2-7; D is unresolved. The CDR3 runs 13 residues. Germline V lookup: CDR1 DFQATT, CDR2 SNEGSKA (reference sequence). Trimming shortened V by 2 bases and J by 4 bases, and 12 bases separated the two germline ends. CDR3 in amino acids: CSARPPMMYEQYF. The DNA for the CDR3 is TGCAGTGCTAGACCCCCCATGATGTACGAGCAGTACTTC.

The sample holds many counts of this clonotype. The CDR3, as DNA: TGTGCCAGCAGCCCCGCTAGCGGGGGCTCTAACACCGGGGAGCTGTTTTTT. Its protein product is CASSPASGGSNTGELFF. This chain connects TRBV7-2 to TRBJ2-2; 10 bases are a match to TRBD2. Germline lookup yields CDR1 SGHTA and CDR2 FQGNSA. The CDR3 sequence is 17 residues long. The J segment lost 2 bases and the V segment lost 5 bases, leaving 8 bases of the junction unmatched.

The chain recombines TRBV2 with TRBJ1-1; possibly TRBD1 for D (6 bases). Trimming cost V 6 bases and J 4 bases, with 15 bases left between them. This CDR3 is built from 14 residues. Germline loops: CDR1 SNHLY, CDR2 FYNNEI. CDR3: CASRNREAGTEAFF. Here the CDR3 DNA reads TGTGCCAGCAGGAACAGGGAGGCGGGCACTGAAGCTTTCTTT.

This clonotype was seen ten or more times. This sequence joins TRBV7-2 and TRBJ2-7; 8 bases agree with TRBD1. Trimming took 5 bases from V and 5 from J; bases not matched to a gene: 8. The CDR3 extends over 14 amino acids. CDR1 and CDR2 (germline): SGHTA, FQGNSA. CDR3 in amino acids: CASSLRTGPNEQYF. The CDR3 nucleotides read TGTGCCAGCAGCCTACGGACAGGGCCGAACGAGCAGTACTTC. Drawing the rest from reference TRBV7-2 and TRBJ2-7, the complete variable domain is GAGVSQSPSNKVTEKGKDVELRCDPISGHTALYWYRQSLGQGLEFLIYFQGNSAPDKSGLPSDRFSAERTGGSVSTLTIQRTQQEDSAVYLCASSLRTGPNEQYFGPGTRLTVT.

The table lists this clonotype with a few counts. The DNA for the CDR3 is TGTGCCAGCAGCTTAAATCCGGGAACAACTGAAGCTTTCTTT. It is translated as CASSLNPGTTEAFF. The chain employs TRBV7-2 and TRBJ1-1; D not certain. CDR1 and CDR2 (germline): SGHTA, FQGNSA. The CDR3 totals 14 residues. Trimming pared 2 bases from V and 5 bases from J, leaving 12 bases between.

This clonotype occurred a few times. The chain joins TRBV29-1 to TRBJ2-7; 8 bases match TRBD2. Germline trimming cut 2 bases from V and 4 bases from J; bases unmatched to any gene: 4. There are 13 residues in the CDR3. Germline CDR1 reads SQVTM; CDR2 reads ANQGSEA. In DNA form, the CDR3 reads TGCAGCGTTGAAACTAGCGGCGTGTACGAGCAGTACTTC. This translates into CSVETSGVYEQYF.